This passage covers 11 T cell receptor beta chains from one sample sequenced in a study of cytomegalovirus exposure and HLA in healthy donors. The PCR made use of 60 Vbeta and 13 Jbeta primers. The data were produced by immunoSEQ multiplex PCR, yet TCRdb's version contains in-frame clones alone and is incomplete. Among 140,000 to 150,000 clones listed, around 80% were seen once. Sequencing used PBMCs. The receptor source for this set is a female donor in good health and CMV-seronegative.

The chain has TRBV4-2 and TRBJ1-2; 9 bases align to TRBD1. The germline V gene has CDR1 LGHNA and CDR2 YNFKEQ. This CDR3 comprises 15 residues. V gave up 4 bases and J gave up 6 bases; unmatched junction bases: 9. In nucleotides, the CDR3 is TGTGCCAGCAGCCTGGGTCACAGGACAGGGGATGGCTACACCTTC. Translating gives CASSLGHRTGDGYTF.

This clone was detected only once. The gene calls are TRBV7-2 and TRBJ1-1, with TRBD1 matching over 8 bases. Germline V gene sequence: CDR1 SGHTA, CDR2 FQGNSA. This CDR3 is built from 13 residues. Trimming took 5 bases from V and 4 from J; bases not matched to a gene: 3. Here the CDR3 DNA reads TGTGCCAGCAGCGAAGACAGGGGCACTGAAGCTTTCTTT. It translates to CASSEDRGTEAFF.

The rearrangement links TRBV7-8 to TRBJ1-2, with 10 bases matching TRBD1. The germline V gene encodes CDR1 SGHVS and CDR2 FQNEAQ. With V trimmed by 3 bases and J by 4 bases, 5 bases remained unmatched. The CDR3 has 15 residues. The CDR3 DNA follows: TGTGCCAGCAGCTTTAGACAGGGGGCTACCTATGGCTACACCTTC. Amino acid sequence: CASSFRQGATYGYTF.

The CDR3 sequence is CASSQVLAPYEQYF. The DNA of the CDR3 is TGTGCCAGCAGCCAAGTATTAGCCCCCTACGAGCAGTACTTC. The chain couples TRBV14 to TRBJ2-7; no firm D call. The CDR3 sequence is 14 residues long. V was clipped by 1 base and J by 2 bases, with 9 bases between them. Germline V gives CDR1 SGHDN, CDR2 FVKESK.

The CDR3 sequence is CASSYWESGANVLTF. As DNA, the CDR3 is TGTGCCAGCAGTTATTGGGAGTCTGGGGCCAACGTCCTGACTTTC. This chain connects TRBV27 to TRBJ2-6, with a possible D match to TRBD2 (5 bases). With 4 bases removed from V and 1 base from J, the gap between germline ends came to 8 bases. CDR3 size: 15 residues. CDR1 is MNHEY, CDR2 SMNVEV, per germline (reference sequence).

The J gene is TRBJ2-2, the V gene TRBV11-3; D is possibly TRBD1 (5 bases). CDR1 and CDR2 (germline): SGHNT, YENEEA. V shed 5 bases and J shed 1 base, with 14 bases lying between them. The CDR3 has 16 amino acids. This CDR3 is CASSIAGQGNTGELFF. The CDR3 coding sequence is TGTGCCAGCAGCATTGCCGGGCAGGGGAACACCGGGGAGCTGTTTTTT.

The DNA of the CDR3 is TGTGCCTGGAGTATGGGGGGACCCGGGGAGCTGTTTTTT. Translated, it gives CAWSMGGPGELFF. This chain links TRBV30 with TRBJ2-2; D might be TRBD2 (6 bases). CDR1 and CDR2 (germline): GTSNPN, SVGIG (reference sequence). V lost 2 bases to trimming and J lost 6 bases, with 10 bases between them. The CDR3 loop spans 13 amino acids. The full variable domain, its missing parts supplied by reference TRBV30 and TRBJ2-2, is SQTIHQWPATLVQPVGSPLSLECTVEGTSNPNLYWYRQAAGRGLQLLFYSVGIGQISSEVPQNLSASRPQDRQFILSSKKLLLSDSGFYLCAWSMGGPGELFFGEGSRLTVL.

This chain uses TRBV6-4 with TRBJ2-1; 10 nucleotides align to TRBD2. The CDR3 contains 16 residues. In germline, CDR1 is MRHNA, CDR2 SNTAGT. J lost 8 bases, V lost 2 bases, and 9 bases had no gene match. In DNA form, the CDR3 reads TGTGCCAGCAGTGACCGAGCGGGGGGGCCTGGGGATGAGCAGTTCTTC. This sequence encodes CASSDRAGGPGDEQFF.

This chain links TRBV19 with TRBJ2-6; TRBD2 is a possible D gene (6 bases). The germline V gene encodes CDR1 LNHDA and CDR2 SQIVND (reference sequence). The CDR3 is made up of 15 amino acids. The V end lost 8 bases, the J end lost 0 bases, and 11 bases lay between the germline ends. CDR3 amino acids: CASGVEGSGANVLTF. The CDR3 DNA is TGTGCCAGTGGAGTGGAGGGCTCTGGGGCCAACGTCCTGACTTTC.

V usage is TRBV6-1 and J usage is TRBJ1-6; TRBD1 is a possible D gene (5 bases). The CDR3 length is 16 residues. V was cut by 2 bases and J by 7 bases, with 15 bases left in between. Germline V lookup: CDR1 MNHNS, CDR2 SASEGT. CDR3 nucleotide sequence: TGTGCCAGCAGTGAACTCACCGGGGGAGGAAATTCACCCCTCCACTTT. The encoded protein is CASSELTGGGNSPLHF.

This chain joins TRBV6-5 and TRBJ1-2; 8 bases are shared with TRBD1. The trim removed 7 bases at V and 8 bases at J, leaving 12 bases unmatched. CDR1 is MNHEY and CDR2 is SVGAGI in the germline V gene. This CDR3 contains 14 residues. CDR3 in amino acids: CASTYGTGVGGYTF. The CDR3, as DNA: TGTGCCAGCACCTACGGGACAGGAGTTGGAGGCTACACCTTC.